Listed here are 5 T cell receptor beta chains from one sample, sequenced in a study of blood T cells in healthy people across ages. For the second PCR, which ran for about 6 to 11 cycles, a sample-barcoded 5' primer and a J-beta primer mix were used. TCRdb reanalysed the 5' RACE reads using MiXCR and keeps one entry per CDR3 protein. The sample includes about 800,000 distinct CDR3 sequences, around 25% of them seen just once. This sample was shared with a second study, whose subject was T cells of mothers and their children.

The sample taken for sequencing was blood. The receptors were gathered from a boy aged 10-17 years in good health.

This clonotype was picked up a small number of times. V is TRBV20-1 and J is TRBJ2-5; 8 nucleotides match TRBD1. This CDR3 is built from 15 residues. Germline assignment: CDR1 DFQATT and CDR2 SNEGSKA (reference sequence). The V segment lost 6 bases and the J segment 0 bases; nucleotides outside the gene matches: 9. The CDR3 DNA reads as TGCAGTGCCCAGTCAGGGGGCTTAGACCAAGAGACCCAGTACTTC. Translation: CSAQSGGLDQETQYF.

V and J are TRBV15 and TRBJ2-5, with D maybe TRBD2 (5 bases). CDR1 is LNHNV and CDR2 is YYDKDF in the germline V gene (reference sequence). The V end lost 9 bases, the J end lost 11 bases, and 13 bases lay between the germline ends. The CDR3 extends over 10 amino acids. CDR3 residues: CATARGWQYF. The CDR3 bases are TGTGCCACTGCACGGGGTTGGCAGTACTTC.

There are a few counts of this clonotype. The CDR3 bases are TGTGCCAGCTCACCACTGTACCAGGGAGGGAGTGAGGACCAAGAGACCCAGTACTTC. This codes for CASSPLYQGGSEDQETQYF. The genes are TRBV18 and TRBJ2-5, with 7 bases lining up with TRBD2. V trimming: 1 base; J trimming: 0 bases; junction bases outside the gene matches: 14. The CDR3 consists of 19 residues. The germline V gene has CDR1 KGHSH and CDR2 LQKENI.

The chain joins TRBV3-1 to TRBJ1-5; unclear D gene. Germline lookup yields CDR1 LGHDT and CDR2 YNNKEL (reference sequence). V was shortened by 0 bases and J by 9 bases, with 12 bases between the two germline ends. The CDR3 is 14 residues long. This chain's CDR3 is CASSQDLASGPQHF. The DNA of the CDR3 is TGTGCCAGCAGCCAAGATTTGGCGTCGGGGCCCCAGCATTTT.

In regard to this clonotype: A single base separates this from a much larger clone, so it may be a read error. The chain uses TRBV7-2 and TRBJ1-1; 7 positions match TRBD1. V lost 3 bases and J lost 3; bases outside the gene matches: 1. This CDR3 region has 13 residues. Germline CDR1 reads SGHTA; CDR2 reads FQGNSA. The CDR3 nucleotides are TGTGCCAGCAGCTTTGGGACAGACACTGAAGCTTTCTTT. Amino acid sequence: CASSFGTDTEAFF. The full variable domain, rest sourced from reference TRBV7-2 and TRBJ1-1, is GAGVSQSPSNKVTEKGKDVELRCDPISGHTALYWYRQSLGQGLEFLIYFQGNSAPDKSGLPSDRFSAERTGGSVSTLTIQRTQQEDSAVYLCASSFGTDTEAFFGQGTRLTVV.